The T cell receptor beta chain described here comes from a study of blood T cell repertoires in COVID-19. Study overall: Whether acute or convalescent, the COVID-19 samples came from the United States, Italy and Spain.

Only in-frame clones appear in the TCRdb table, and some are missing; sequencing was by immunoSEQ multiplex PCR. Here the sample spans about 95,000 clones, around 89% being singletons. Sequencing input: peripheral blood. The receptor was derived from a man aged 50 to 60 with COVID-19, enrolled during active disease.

The CDR3 reads CASRLTTGETQYF. The CDR3 nucleotides are TGTGCCAGCAGGCTTACCACGGGAGAGACCCAGTACTTC. The chain carries TRBV7-9 and TRBJ2-5; D is unclear. Looked up from germline, CDR1 is SEHNR and CDR2 is FQNEAQ (reference sequence). V was pared by 6 bases and J by 4 bases, with 12 bases between. The CDR3 runs to 13 residues.